A few counts support the clone carrying this TCR beta chain. What it recognizes is unknown. The data derive from a study of blood T cells in healthy people across ages. General study results and limits: The recorded TCR beta diversity per million T cells decreased in a roughly linear manner with age.

Through a sample-barcoded 5' primer and a J-beta primer mix, a second PCR was run for roughly 7 to 12 cycles. Every cDNA molecule bore a tag from a template-switch adaptor containing 12 random nucleotides. Each CDR3 protein is one row after TCRdb ran MiXCR on the 5' RACE reads. The sample lists hundreds of thousands of distinct CDR3 sequences, around 24% occurring once. CDR3 length: 14 amino acids. Deletions cut 8 bases from V and 3 bases from J, with 14 bases between. CDR1 and CDR2 (germline): MGHRA, YSYEKL. These data are also associated with another study on T cells of mothers and their children. In that study: Sample barcodes plus 2-4 random nucleotides came from the M1S primer. Researchers report slightly higher, though non-significant, overlap in related mother-child pairs than in unrelated pairs.

The material sequenced was blood. The receptor's source is a boy aged 5-17 years in good health. J is TRBJ1-5 and V is TRBV4-1; a weak D match, TRBD1 (6 bases). The CDR3 coding sequence is TGCGCCAGCCGGGGCAGGGGTCTCAATCAGCCCCAGCATTTT. Translated, it gives CASRGRGLNQPQHF.